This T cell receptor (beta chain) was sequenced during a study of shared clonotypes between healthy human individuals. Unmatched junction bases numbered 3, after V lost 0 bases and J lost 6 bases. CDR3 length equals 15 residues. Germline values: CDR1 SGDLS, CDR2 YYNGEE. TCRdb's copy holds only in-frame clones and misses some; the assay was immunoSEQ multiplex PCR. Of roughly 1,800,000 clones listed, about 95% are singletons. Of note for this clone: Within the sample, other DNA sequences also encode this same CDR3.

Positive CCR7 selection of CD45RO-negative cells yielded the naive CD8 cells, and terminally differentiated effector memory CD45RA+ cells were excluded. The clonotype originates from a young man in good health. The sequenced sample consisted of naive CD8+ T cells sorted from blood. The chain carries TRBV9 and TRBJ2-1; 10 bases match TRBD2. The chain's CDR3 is CASSVGASGGNEQFF. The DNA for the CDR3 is TGTGCCAGCAGCGTAGGGGCTAGCGGGGGCAATGAGCAGTTCTTC.